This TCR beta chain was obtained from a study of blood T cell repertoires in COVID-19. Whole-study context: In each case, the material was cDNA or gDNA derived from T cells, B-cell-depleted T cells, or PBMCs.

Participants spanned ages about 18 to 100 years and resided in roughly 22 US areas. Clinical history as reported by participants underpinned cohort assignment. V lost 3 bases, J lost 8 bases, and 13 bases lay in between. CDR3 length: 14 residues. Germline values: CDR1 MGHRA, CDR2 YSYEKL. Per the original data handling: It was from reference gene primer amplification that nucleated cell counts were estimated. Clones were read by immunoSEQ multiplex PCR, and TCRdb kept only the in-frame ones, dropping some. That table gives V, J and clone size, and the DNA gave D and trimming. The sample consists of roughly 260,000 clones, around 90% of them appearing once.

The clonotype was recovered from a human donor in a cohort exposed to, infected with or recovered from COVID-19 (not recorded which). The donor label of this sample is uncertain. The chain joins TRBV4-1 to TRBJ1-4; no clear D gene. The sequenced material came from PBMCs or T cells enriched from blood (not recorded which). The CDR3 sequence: CASSQGASGEKLFF. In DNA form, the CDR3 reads TGCGCCAGCAGCCAGGGTGCATCCGGGGAAAAACTGTTTTTT.